The 24 T cell receptor beta chains reported below all come from one sample, sequenced in a study of blood T cells in healthy people across ages. Primed by a sample-barcoded 5' primer and a J-beta primer mix, a second PCR proceeded for 7 to 11 cycles. TCRdb fed the 5' RACE reads into MiXCR, producing one record per CDR3 protein. The table has 1.2 million to 1.5 million distinct CDR3 sequences, 35% to 45% seen once. Sequencing was performed on blood. The receptors were gathered from a woman younger than 30 in good health.

This chain joins TRBV3-1 and TRBJ2-7; 7 bases align to TRBD1. CDR3 length: 15 amino acids. Germline V gene data show CDR1 as LGHDT and CDR2 as YNNKEL (reference sequence). After removal of 1 base from V and 3 bases from J, the junction contained 6 bases not matched to a gene. CDR3 sequence reads: CASSQAPGGVYEQYF. For the CDR3, the DNA is TGTGCCAGCAGCCAAGCCCCAGGGGGAGTCTACGAGCAGTACTTC.

This clonotype was counted only a few times. The chain links TRBV5-1 to TRBJ2-5; TRBD2 agrees at 15 bases. The CDR3 length is 16 residues. CDR1 is SGHRS, CDR2 YFSETQ, per germline. J lost 11 bases, V lost 3 bases, and 11 bases had no gene match. DNA for the CDR3: TGCGCCAGCAGCTCGGGACTAGCGGGGGGATACAATGAGCAGTACTTC. It translates to CASSSGLAGGYNEQYF.

The chain couples TRBV21-1 to TRBJ2-1; the DNA was not compared with TRBD2, the D call given in the table. TRBV21-1 is termed a pseudogene. CDR3 size: 18 residues. The CDR3 loop reads CASSKTGRGTSGSYEQFF. The CDR3 DNA reads TGTGCCAGCAGCAAAACGGGCCGGGGGACTAGCGGGAGCTATGAGCAGTTCTTC.

In this sample, this clonotype turned up a few times. The J gene is TRBJ2-5, the V gene TRBV7-9, with no clear D. The CDR3 loop spans 14 amino acids. V lost 4 bases and J lost 1, with 10 bases in between. Per germline, CDR1 SEHNR and CDR2 FQNEAQ (reference sequence). The CDR3 nucleotides read TGTGCCAGCAGCTCCCGGGCCGGCCAAGAGACCCAGTACTTC. Translating gives CASSSRAGQETQYF.

The rearrangement links TRBV6-5 to TRBJ2-5; TRBD1 aligns across 8 bases. The J call is uncertain, as TRBJ2-7 better fits the DNA end. This CDR3 comprises 14 residues. Germline V gene sequence: CDR1 MNHEY, CDR2 SVGAGI. This CDR3 is CASSYSQGADEQYF. The CDR3 DNA follows: TGTGCCAGCAGTTACAGTCAGGGGGCGGACGAGCAGTACTTC.

V is TRBV4-2 and J is TRBJ2-7, with 7 nucleotides matching TRBD1. V trimming: 0 bases; J trimming: 0 bases; junction bases outside the gene matches: 2. The CDR3 has 15 amino acids. CDR1 is LGHNA, CDR2 YNFKEQ, per germline. CDR3 DNA: TGTGCCAGCAGCCAAGAAGGGGGCCCCTCCTACGAGCAGTACTTC. Its protein product is CASSQEGGPSYEQYF.

The chain couples TRBV29-1 to TRBJ2-5; D may be TRBD2 (6 bases). V lost 2 bases to trimming and J lost 11 bases, with 24 bases between them. The germline CDR1 and CDR2 sequences are SQVTM and ANQGSEA. The CDR3 loop spans 15 amino acids. CDR3 sequence (DNA): TGCAGCGTTGAACCACTAGCTAACCCAGGTAATGAGCAGTACTTC. Translating it yields CSVEPLANPGNEQYF.

This clonotype occurred a few times. Written as DNA, the CDR3 is TGTGCCAGCAGTTTTAGAGGCCCGGGATTGAGGTCCTATGGCTACACCTTC. Translated, it gives CASSFRGPGLRSYGYTF. The chain recombines TRBV27 with TRBJ1-2; no clear D gene. Trimming cost V 3 bases and J 4 bases, with 21 bases left between them. The CDR3 length is 17 residues. The germline V gene has CDR1 MNHEY and CDR2 SMNVEV (reference sequence).

This clonotype was observed a handful of times. The chain links TRBV20-1 to TRBJ1-3, with a possible D match to TRBD1 (6 bases). With 6 bases removed from V and 3 bases from J, the gap between germline ends came to 6 bases. There are 11 residues in the CDR3. Germline V gene lookup returns CDR1 DFQATT and CDR2 SNEGSKA (reference sequence). CDR3: CSAGGGNTIYF. CDR3 nucleotide sequence: TGCAGTGCAGGGGGTGGAAACACCATATATTTT.

This clonotype was observed a handful of times. The genes are TRBV5-1 and TRBJ1-2; the match to TRBD1 covers 10 bases. This CDR3 has 14 amino acids. Trimming cost V 4 bases and J 6 bases; bases outside gene matches: 6. Germline values: CDR1 SGHRS, CDR2 YFSETQ. CDR3 DNA sequence: TGCGCCAGCAGCATAGGGACAGGGGAGGATGGCTACACCTTC. The encoded protein is CASSIGTGEDGYTF.

This clonotype was observed a handful of times. V is TRBV20-1 and J is TRBJ2-5; the D gene is possibly TRBD2 (6 bases). This CDR3 is 16 amino acids long. Trimming left V 0 bases short and J 4 bases short, with 18 bases between. Germline V gene lookup returns CDR1 DFQATT and CDR2 SNEGSKA (reference sequence). CDR3 sequence (DNA): TGCAGTGCTAGAGATCGACTAGACCCTGGGGCAGAGACCCAGTACTTC. Translated: CSARDRLDPGAETQYF.

This clonotype was recorded a few times. This CDR3 is CASSQGGAGGGTDTQYF. The DNA of the CDR3 is TGCGCCAGCAGCCAAGGTGGAGCGGGAGGGGGCACAGATACGCAGTATTTT. The chain recombines TRBV4-1 with TRBJ2-3; TRBD2 matches 10 bases. The V and J ends lost 1 base and 1 base, in that order; junction bases with no gene match: 5. This CDR3 has 17 residues. Germline values: CDR1 MGHRA, CDR2 YSYEKL.

This clonotype appeared a few times. This chain links TRBV18 with TRBJ2-3; maybe TRBD2 (5 bases). Germline CDR1 reads KGHSH; CDR2 reads LQKENI. V lost 8 bases and J lost 6, with 18 bases in between. The CDR3 is made up of 14 amino acids. CDR3 in DNA: TGTGCCAGCGAGGAAGCTAGCAGGTCGGATACGCAGTATTTT. Residues: CASEEASRSDTQYF.

This clonotype occurred a few times. The V gene is TRBV21-1, the J gene TRBJ2-7; the DNA was not compared with TRBD2, the D call given in the table. TRBV21-1 is given as a pseudogene. The CDR3 covers 13 residues. The CDR3, as DNA: TGTGCCAGCCAACTAGCGGGAACCTACGAGCAGTACTTC. Protein: CASQLAGTYEQYF.

The rearrangement links TRBV7-3 to TRBJ2-3, with D perhaps TRBD2 (6 bases). This CDR3 region has 15 residues. The V gene's germline CDR1 is SGHTA and CDR2 FQGTGA. V lost 4 bases and J lost 1, with 12 bases in between. Here the CDR3 reads CASSWQGGGTDTQYF. The CDR3 DNA is TGTGCCAGCAGCTGGCAGGGAGGTGGCACAGATACGCAGTATTTT.

This sequence joins TRBV4-1 and TRBJ2-1; D unclear. V lost 5 bases to trimming and J lost 6 bases, with 20 bases between them. Germline loops: CDR1 MGHRA, CDR2 YSYEKL. The CDR3 sequence is 16 residues long. CDR3 nucleotide sequence: TGCGCCAGCAGCGGGTCGCAGACCTCGAGGCTCAATGAGCAGTTCTTC. This codes for CASSGSQTSRLNEQFF.

V gene TRBV30 combines with J gene TRBJ1-4; 7 bases align to TRBD1. V lost 5 bases to trimming and J lost 5 bases; unmatched junction nucleotides: 8. Germline V gene data show CDR1 as GTSNPN and CDR2 as SVGIG (reference sequence). The CDR3 loop spans 14 amino acids. The chain's CDR3 is CAWGSPGQNEKLFF. For the CDR3, the DNA is TGTGCCTGGGGTTCCCCGGGACAGAATGAAAAACTGTTTTTT.

The chain uses TRBV7-2 and TRBJ2-1; D remains unclear. V was pared by 0 bases and J by 7 bases, with 10 bases between. Germline V CDR1 and CDR2: SGHTA, FQGNSA. This CDR3 contains 14 residues. The CDR3 DNA sequence: TGTGCCAGCAGCTTAGCCACAGCAGGAAATGAGCAGTTCTTC. This translates into CASSLATAGNEQFF.

This clonotype has only a few counts. The CDR3: CSATDDTYGYTF. The CDR3, as DNA: TGCAGTGCCACCGACGACACCTATGGCTACACCTTC. The V gene is TRBV20-1, the J gene TRBJ1-2; no clear D. This CDR3 region has 12 residues. Germline-derived CDR1 and CDR2 are DFQATT and SNEGSKA (reference sequence). Trimming took 6 bases from V and 4 from J, leaving 12 bases between them.

The rearrangement uses TRBV9 and TRBJ2-7, with TRBD2 identical over 7 bases. The CDR3 runs to 14 residues. The V gene's germline CDR1 is SGDLS and CDR2 YYNGEE. The V gene end was trimmed by 4 bases and the J gene end by 0 bases; junction bases not matched to a gene: 4. In nucleotides, the CDR3 is TGTGCCAGCAGCAAAGTAGCGGGCTCCTACGAGCAGTACTTC. Translated: CASSKVAGSYEQYF.

This clonotype was seen a few times. The chain has TRBV20-1 and TRBJ1-2, with 10 nucleotides matching TRBD1. The CDR3 loop spans 14 amino acids. The V segment lost 6 bases and the J segment 4 bases; nucleotides outside the gene matches: 8. Germline CDR1 and CDR2: DFQATT and SNEGSKA (reference sequence). CDR3 in amino acids: CSANDRGRVYGYTF. The CDR3 bases are TGCAGTGCCAATGACAGGGGGCGCGTCTATGGCTACACCTTC.

The rearrangement joins TRBV6-5 to TRBJ2-7, with unresolved D. Germline V gene lookup returns CDR1 MNHEY and CDR2 SVGAGI. The CDR3 length is 13 residues. The V gene lost 7 bases and the J gene lost 5 bases, with 15 bases spanning the gap. CDR3 loop: CASTNSLVHEQYF. CDR3 DNA sequence: TGTGCCAGCACCAATAGCTTAGTCCACGAGCAGTACTTC.

This chain links TRBV20-1 with TRBJ2-5; possibly TRBD2 for D (6 bases). The DNA end lines up better with TRBJ2-7; the J call may be wrong. The CDR3 is 13 amino acids. CDR1 and CDR2 from the germline V gene are DFQATT and SNEGSKA (reference sequence). CDR3 bases: TGCAGTGCTCGGACTAACGCTTGGGACGAGCAGTACTTC. Protein sequence: CSARTNAWDEQYF.

This clonotype showed up many times. The CDR3 is CSMVIPSYNEQFF. The CDR3 bases are TGCAGCATGGTGATACCCTCCTACAATGAGCAGTTCTTC. This sequence joins TRBV29-1 and TRBJ2-1; no definite D call. Germline CDR1 is SQVTM and CDR2 is ANQGSEA. V was clipped by 8 bases and J by 0 bases, with 11 bases between them. The CDR3 spans 13 residues.